This entry describes one T cell receptor (beta chain). Followed longitudinally, the Seattle patients had been enrolled during active infection. This specimen comes from a study of blood T cell repertoires in COVID-19. Study-wide background: Some COVID-19 samples were acute and others convalescent; all came from the United States, Italy and Spain. PBMCs, B-cell-depleted T cells, or T cells were the source of the cDNA or gDNA that made up the material.

The germline V gene encodes CDR1 GTSNPN and CDR2 SVGIG (reference sequence). The V end was cut by 0 bases, the J end by 8 bases, with 16 bases between. The CDR3 is 14 amino acids. In the study's own analysis: Amplification of reference gene primers provided the estimated nucleated cell counts. Data came from immunoSEQ multiplex PCR; TCRdb stores just in-frame clones and leaves some out. The V and J calls and the clone size are those of that table, but D and trimming were determined from the DNA. This sample has about 100,000 clones, with roughly 87% found just once. This rearrangement joins TRBV30 to TRBJ1-2, with a weak D call TRBD1 (5 bases). The TCR originated in a woman between 45 and 65 years old with COVID-19, enrolled during active disease. Sequenced input: peripheral blood. CDR3 nucleotides: TGTGCCTGGAGTGTGGGGGGTGCAGGTCGGGGCTACACCTTC. Translation gives CAWSVGGAGRGYTF.